A single sample is the source of the 24 T cell receptor beta chains below, sequenced in a study of blood T cells in healthy people across ages. Using a J-beta primer mix together with a sample-barcoded 5' primer, a second PCR was run for roughly 6 to 11 cycles. MiXCR was run by TCRdb on the 5' RACE reads, yielding one entry per CDR3 protein. The repertoire holds roughly 800,000 distinct CDR3 sequences, with 55% to 70% as singletons. The sample consisted of blood. Every receptor here comes from a man aged 25-40 years in good health.

Concerning this clonotype: A read error may explain this, as a much larger clone is one base away. V and J are TRBV7-2 and TRBJ2-3, with D hard to call. This CDR3 spans 12 amino acids. Germline CDR1 and CDR2: SGHTA and FQGNSA. The CDR3 here is CASSFGTDAQYF. The CDR3, as DNA: TGTGCCAGCAGCTTTGGCACAGATGCGCAGTATTTT.

For this clonotype: Its ends do not fully match the called genes, so a read error is possible. The chain recombines TRBV6-2 or TRBV6-3 with TRBJ1-1, with no clear D. The CDR3 has 11 residues. In germline, CDR1 is MNHEY, CDR2 SVGEGT. CDR3 nucleotide sequence: TGTGCCAGCAGTGGACGCACTGTAGCTTTCTTT. Its protein is CASSGRTVAFF.

The V and J genes are TRBV3-1 and TRBJ2-5, with 8 positions matching TRBD2. Germline assignment: CDR1 LGHDT and CDR2 YNNKEL (reference sequence). With 3 bases clipped from V and 1 base from J, the junction kept 10 bases outside the gene matches. The CDR3 has 17 amino acids. CDR3 DNA sequence: TGTGCCAGCAGCCACCATGGGGGAGCGGGGGCCCAAGAGACCCAGTACTTC. This codes for CASSHHGGAGAQETQYF.

The J gene is TRBJ2-5, the V gene TRBV7-9, with D unresolved. The CDR3 length is 12 residues. The V end lost 5 bases, the J end lost 3 bases, and 7 bases lay between the germline ends. Germline CDR1 SEHNR, CDR2 FQNEAQ (reference sequence). The CDR3 region is CASSRSEETQYF. CDR3 nucleotide sequence: TGTGCCAGCAGCCGGTCAGAAGAGACCCAGTACTTC. Together with reference TRBV7-9 and TRBJ2-5, the CDR3 gives the full variable domain: DTGVSQNPRHKITKRGQNVTFRCDPISEHNRLYWYRQTLGQGPEFLTYFQNEAQLEKSRLLSDRFSAERPKGSFSTLEIQRTEQGDSAMYLCASSRSEETQYFGPGTRLLVL.

The chain is built from TRBV28 and TRBJ1-5; 9 bases are a match to TRBD1. Germline assignment: CDR1 MDHEN and CDR2 SYDVKM. The CDR3 extends over 15 amino acids. The J segment lost 6 bases and the V segment lost 5 bases, leaving 8 bases of the junction unmatched. Here the CDR3 DNA reads TGTGCCAGCAGTCTGGACAGGGGCCTAGTTCAGCCCCAGCATTTT. This translates into CASSLDRGLVQPQHF.

This clonotype has a handful of counts. DNA of the CDR3: TGCGCCAGCAGCGCCGATACGGATGGCTACACCTTC. Protein product: CASSADTDGYTF. The rearrangement joins TRBV5-1 to TRBJ1-2; D uncertain. Germline lookup yields CDR1 SGHRS and CDR2 YFSETQ. V dropped 4 bases and J dropped 6 bases, with 10 bases sitting between them. The CDR3 is 12 amino acids.

As regards this clonotype: The germline gene is not matched at one end of the junction; a read error may be the cause. The chain couples TRBV27 to TRBJ2-4; D is undetermined. This CDR3 has 14 amino acids. Germline CDR1 MNHEY, CDR2 SMNVEV (reference sequence). The chain's CDR3 is CASSLSRQPNIRYF. The CDR3, as DNA: TGTGCCAGCAGTTTATCGCGGCAGCCAAACATTCGGTACTTC.

A remark on this clonotype: A junction end diverges from the germline sequence, so it may reflect a read error. The J gene is TRBJ2-3, the V gene TRBV7-2; tentative D call: TRBD2 (6 bases). The CDR3 runs 15 residues. Germline CDR1 is SGHTA and CDR2 is FQGNSA. The CDR3 DNA is TGTGCCTGCAGCTTTGAGCGGGCCCAAGGAAATACGCAGTATTTT. As protein: CACSFERAQGNTQYF.

CDR3: CASSLGGSSFNEQFF. In DNA, the CDR3 is TGTGCCAGCAGTTTAGGCGGGAGCTCGTTCAATGAGCAGTTCTTC. This chain uses TRBV27 with TRBJ2-1; 7 bases match TRBD2. The germline CDR1 and CDR2 sequences are MNHEY and SMNVEV (reference sequence). The CDR3 is 15 amino acids. J was trimmed by 6 bases and V by 2 bases; bases with no gene match: 7.

This CDR3 reads CAISEGQGPYYGYTF. The CDR3 DNA is TGTGCCATCAGTGAAGGACAGGGGCCCTACTATGGCTACACCTTC. The chain recombines TRBV10-3 with TRBJ1-2; TRBD1 matches at 9 bases. This CDR3 region has 15 residues. Per the germline V gene, CDR1 is ENHRY and CDR2 is SYGVKD. V shed 3 bases and J 3 bases; nucleotides not matched to a gene: 5.

The chain recombines TRBV11-2 with TRBJ2-1; D is unresolved. V lost 6 bases, J lost 5 bases, and 17 bases lay in between. CDR1 is SGHAT, CDR2 FQNNGV, per germline. The length of the CDR3 is 15 residues. CDR3 sequence (DNA): TGTGCCAGCAGTCCAACCCGACTCTTCAACAATGAGCAGTTCTTC. As protein: CASSPTRLFNNEQFF.

The chain recombines TRBV9 with TRBJ2-1; 11 bases fit TRBD2. The V gene end was trimmed by 6 bases and the J gene end by 4 bases; junction bases not matched to a gene: 9. Germline assignment: CDR1 SGDLS and CDR2 YYNGEE. This CDR3 comprises 16 residues. CDR3 nucleotides: TGTGCCAGCACCGAAGTAGGGACTAGCGGATACAATGAGCAGTTCTTC. Protein sequence: CASTEVGTSGYNEQFF.

This clonotype was detected a few times. V gene TRBV15 combines with J gene TRBJ2-6; D is possibly TRBD1 (5 bases). The length of the CDR3 is 18 residues. With 1 base removed from V and 4 bases from J, the gap between germline ends came to 17 bases. Germline V gene sequence: CDR1 LNHNV, CDR2 YYDKDF (reference sequence). Written as DNA, the CDR3 is TGTGCCACCAGCAGAGGAAGCAGGGATTTAGTGGGGGCCAACGTCCTGACTTTC. It encodes CATSRGSRDLVGANVLTF.

The rearrangement uses TRBV21-1 and TRBJ2-4; the table's D call of TRBD1 was not tested on the DNA. The J call is doubtful: the DNA matches TRBJ2-7 better. TRBV21-1 is reported as a pseudogene. The CDR3 is made up of 18 amino acids. CDR3 coding DNA: TGTGCCAGCAGCAAAGGGAATGAGCCGAAACCCCTCTCCTACGAGCAGTACTTC. This gives the protein CASSKGNEPKPLSYEQYF.

The chain employs TRBV10-3 and TRBJ2-2; the match to TRBD1 covers 7 bases. The CDR3 consists of 17 residues. CDR1 ENHRY and CDR2 SYGVKD come from the germline V gene. Losses at the gene ends were 7 bases for V and 0 bases for J; bases not matched to a gene: 11. The CDR3 is CAIIATGPPANTGELFF. The CDR3 DNA reads TGTGCCATCATCGCGACAGGGCCCCCCGCGAACACCGGGGAGCTGTTTTTT.

The chain joins TRBV6-1 to TRBJ2-5, with 7 bases identical to TRBD1. The J call may be faulty, since TRBJ2-7 better matches the DNA end. CDR1 MNHNS and CDR2 SASEGT come from the germline V gene. The CDR3 consists of 14 residues. The CDR3 region is CASSEGQGDYEQYF. CDR3 bases: TGTGCCAGCAGTGAAGGACAGGGTGACTACGAGCAGTACTTC.

This chain uses TRBV6-6 with TRBJ2-3; 7 bases are shared with TRBD2. Germline values: CDR1 MNHNY, CDR2 SVGAGI (reference sequence). J lost 6 bases, V lost 5 bases, and 8 bases had no gene match. The CDR3 length is 14 residues. CDR3 loop: CASSRGLVADTQYF. The DNA of the CDR3 is TGTGCCAGCAGTCGCGGACTAGTTGCGGATACGCAGTATTTT.

The V and J genes are TRBV6-5 and TRBJ2-1, with 8 bases that match TRBD2. This CDR3 comprises 13 residues. J lost 13 bases, V lost 1 base, and 6 bases had no gene match. From germline, CDR1 is MNHEY and CDR2 SVGAGI. CDR3 in DNA: TGTGCCAGCAGTTACTTCGGACTAGCCGAACAGTTCTTC. It encodes CASSYFGLAEQFF.

The gene calls are TRBV20-1 and TRBJ2-5; no definite D call. Germline CDR1 is DFQATT and CDR2 is SNEGSKA (reference sequence). The germline V and J ends were trimmed by 2 bases and 1 base, with 14 bases remaining between them. This CDR3 has 15 amino acids. The CDR3: CSARTIRRSQETQYF. The CDR3 nucleotides are TGCAGTGCTAGAACGATACGACGCAGCCAAGAGACCCAGTACTTC.

The V gene is TRBV7-6, the J gene TRBJ2-7, with TRBD1 as a possible D gene (6 bases). The DNA end favors TRBJ2-5, so the J call may be wrong. The germline gives CDR1 SGHVS, CDR2 FNYEAQ. This CDR3 is built from 13 residues. The CDR3 spells CASSLGAGATQYF. The CDR3 DNA sequence: TGTGCCAGCAGCTTAGGCGCAGGGGCGACCCAGTACTTC.

The genes are TRBV15 and TRBJ2-5; D is uncertain. The CDR3 has 15 residues. Per germline, CDR1 LNHNV and CDR2 YYDKDF (reference sequence). Trimming took 0 bases from V and 1 from J, leaving 9 bases between them. The CDR3 here is CATSRDRGFQETQYF. The CDR3 nucleotides are TGTGCCACCAGCAGAGATCGAGGTTTCCAAGAGACCCAGTACTTC.

CDR3 in amino acids: CASGERGIIAEAFF. CDR3 coding DNA: TGTGCCAGCGGAGAGCGGGGTATTATTGCTGAAGCTTTCTTT. The chain joins TRBV6-2 or TRBV6-3 to TRBJ1-1; D call uncertain. This CDR3 is 14 amino acids long. V was cut by 8 bases and J by 6 bases, with 19 bases left in between. The V gene's germline CDR1 is MNHEY and CDR2 SVGEGT.

The genes are TRBV7-2 and TRBJ2-5, with no clear D. V shed 5 bases and J shed 5 bases, with 12 bases lying between them. This CDR3 has 13 amino acids. Germline assignment: CDR1 SGHTA and CDR2 FQGNSA. This CDR3 is CASSRVRGETQYF. In DNA form, the CDR3 reads TGTGCCAGCAGCAGAGTCCGTGGCGAGACCCAGTACTTC.

This clonotype was detected a few times. The rearrangement uses TRBV10-3 and TRBJ2-7; D uncertain. V was pared by 2 bases and J by 5 bases, with 13 bases between. The CDR3 is 14 amino acids. The germline V gene has CDR1 ENHRY and CDR2 SYGVKD. CDR3 sequence: CAISEARMTNEQYF. The CDR3 region has the DNA TGTGCCATCAGTGAGGCTAGGATGACCAACGAGCAGTACTTC.